The clone carrying this T cell receptor beta chain was detected ten times or more. The sample comes from a study of T cell repertoires in cytomegalovirus infection. Study in general: Public TCR beta signatures marked donors with CMV infection and the matching HLA.

CDR1 and CDR2 from the germline V gene are MDHEN and SYDVKM. The CDR3 length is 15 residues. Trimming left V 4 bases short and J 0 bases short, with 9 bases between. TCRdb called the reads again in MiXCR, with one record for every CDR3 protein. Among fewer than 250,000 distinct CDR3 sequences, 9% to 15% were seen once, and the ten largest hold 1.5% to 2%. The clonotype comes from a human donor in good health (CMV status not recorded). Some clones in this sample may be carry-over from other donors' samples. The chain joins TRBV28 to TRBJ2-2, with a possible D match to TRBD1 (6 bases). The sample taken for sequencing was PBMCs. CDR3 amino acids: CASSSQGSNTGELFF. The CDR3 DNA follows: TGTGCCAGCAGTTCACAGGGATCGAACACCGGGGAGCTGTTTTTT.